This passage covers 15 T cell receptor beta chains from one sample sequenced in a study of cytomegalovirus exposure and HLA in healthy donors (TCRdb year 2017). Receptor libraries were prepared by the immunoSEQ multiplex PCR assay. A mixture of 60 forward primers for TCR Vbeta segments and 13 reverse primers for TCR Jbeta segments was used in the multiplex PCR. The clones in this table, taken by TCRdb from immuneACCESS, are in-frame only. Not every clone is retained; where verified, under half of the shortfall comes from an unresolved V gene, and the cause of the rest is unknown. The sample data list under 200,000 clones, and over 80% of these were observed just once. About 6% of the sample lies in the top ten. Input material: PBMCs. The receptor set was obtained from a middle-aged man in good health and CMV-seropositive.

V is TRBV4-3 and J is TRBJ2-5; a weak D match, TRBD1 (7 bases). Trimming left V 8 bases short and J 4 bases short, with 14 bases between. The length of the CDR3 is 13 residues. Germline V gene sequence: CDR1 LGHNA, CDR2 YSLEER. CDR3 in amino acids: CASGRQGGETQYF. For the CDR3, the DNA is TGCGCCAGCGGACGACAGGGAGGAGAGACCCAGTACTTC.

The chain uses TRBV29-1 and TRBJ2-1, with 10 nucleotides matching TRBD1. J lost 3 bases, V lost 4 bases, and 9 bases had no gene match. The CDR3 is 16 amino acids. Germline V gene lookup returns CDR1 SQVTM and CDR2 ANQGSEA. The CDR3 loop reads CSVGKSGTGDYNEQFF. The CDR3 nucleotides are TGCAGCGTTGGAAAATCCGGGACAGGGGACTACAATGAGCAGTTCTTC.

The rearrangement joins TRBV14 to TRBJ2-1; 8 bases fit TRBD2. Germline values: CDR1 SGHDN, CDR2 FVKESK. With 3 bases clipped from V and 0 bases from J, the junction kept 1 base outside the gene matches. This CDR3 has 15 residues. The CDR3 DNA reads as TGTGCCAGCAGCCACAGCGGGAGCTCCTACAATGAGCAGTTCTTC. Protein: CASSHSGSSYNEQFF.

The V and J genes are TRBV30 and TRBJ2-5; 11 bases align to TRBD2. The V segment lost 0 bases and the J segment 9 bases; nucleotides outside the gene matches: 6. CDR3 length: 14 residues. Germline values: CDR1 GTSNPN, CDR2 SVGIG (reference sequence). In DNA form, the CDR3 reads TGTGCCTGGAGTGTGCTAGCGGGGGGACCGTCCCAGTACTTC. Translated: CAWSVLAGGPSQYF.

This clone showed up just a few times. V usage is TRBV6-1 and J usage is TRBJ1-2; maybe TRBD1 (5 bases). The CDR3 has 13 residues. Trimming shortened V by 3 bases and J by 4 bases, and 9 bases separated the two germline ends. Germline CDR1 and CDR2: MNHNS and SASEGT. This chain's CDR3 is CASSEQGPYGYTF. The CDR3 DNA sequence: TGTGCCAGCAGTGAGCAGGGTCCCTATGGCTACACCTTC.

This clone was recorded only once. V gene TRBV2 combines with J gene TRBJ2-7; D unresolved. The germline gives CDR1 SNHLY, CDR2 FYNNEI. There are 11 residues in the CDR3. V dropped 6 bases and J dropped 3 bases, with 6 bases sitting between them. The CDR3 loop is CASRTDYEQYF. CDR3 DNA sequence: TGTGCCAGCAGAACAGACTACGAGCAGTACTTC.

For the CDR3, the DNA is TGTGCCAGCAGCTTGGCAGGGGCACGCGTTGAAAAACTGTTTTTT. Amino acid sequence: CASSLAGARVEKLFF. The chain uses TRBV5-4 and TRBJ1-4; D is possibly TRBD1 (6 bases). The CDR3 is 15 amino acids. Germline loops: CDR1 SGHNT, CDR2 YYREEE (reference sequence). V lost 0 bases and J 7 bases, leaving 13 bases between the germline ends.

The chain joins TRBV7-8 to TRBJ2-3; D is unclear. CDR1 and CDR2 (germline): SGHVS, FQNEAQ. V lost 0 bases and J 3 bases, leaving 4 bases between the germline ends. This CDR3 comprises 13 residues. The CDR3 region is CASSLARTDTQYF. The CDR3 DNA reads TGTGCCAGCAGCTTAGCGAGGACAGATACGCAGTATTTT.

This chain connects TRBV11-2 to TRBJ2-7; 7 bases agree with TRBD2. Germline lookup yields CDR1 SGHAT and CDR2 FQNNGV. V was pared by 1 base and J by 4 bases, with 1 base of the junction left unmatched. There are 13 residues in the CDR3. Here the CDR3 DNA reads TGTGCCAGCAGCTTAGTGGGGGGGTACGAGCAGTACTTC. Protein: CASSLVGGYEQYF.

The chain links TRBV28 to TRBJ2-3, with 10 bases identical to TRBD1. J was trimmed by 5 bases and V by 2 bases; bases with no gene match: 4. The CDR3 has 15 residues. Germline V gene lookup returns CDR1 MDHEN and CDR2 SYDVKM. DNA of the CDR3: TGTGCCAGCAGTTTACGAGGACAGGGGGGAGATACGCAGTATTTT. Protein product: CASSLRGQGGDTQYF.

The chain recombines TRBV2 with TRBJ2-5, with no clear D. The CDR3 has 14 residues. The ends were cut back, 8 bases at V and 0 bases at J, with 13 bases in the middle. Germline lookup yields CDR1 SNHLY and CDR2 FYNNEI. Here the CDR3 reads CASGSQVYQETQYF. DNA for the CDR3: TGTGCCAGCGGATCTCAGGTGTACCAAGAGACCCAGTACTTC.

The rearrangement joins TRBV5-1 to TRBJ2-7; 8 nucleotides align to TRBD1. CDR3 size: 14 residues. With 4 bases clipped from V and 4 bases from J, the junction kept 7 bases outside the gene matches. Germline V gives CDR1 SGHRS, CDR2 YFSETQ. The CDR3: CASSTGQAKYEQYF. In nucleotides, the CDR3 is TGCGCCAGCAGCACGGGACAGGCTAAGTACGAGCAGTACTTC. Together with reference TRBV5-1 and TRBJ2-7, the CDR3 gives the full variable domain: KAGVTQTPRYLIKTRGQQVTLSCSPISGHRSVSWYQQTPGQGLQFLFEYFSETQRNKGNFPGRFSGRQFSNSRSEMNVSTLELGDSALYLCASSTGQAKYEQYFGPGTRLTVT.

The chain employs TRBV5-1 and TRBJ2-7; possible D gene TRBD1, 5 bases. The CDR3 totals 16 residues. The V and J ends lost 4 bases and 6 bases respectively, with 23 bases between them. Germline CDR1 reads SGHRS; CDR2 reads YFSETQ. The CDR3 is CASSPQTGSPLSEQYF. DNA of the CDR3: TGCGCCAGCAGCCCACAAACAGGTAGCCCGTTAAGCGAGCAGTACTTC.

This clone showed up just a few times. This chain joins TRBV2 and TRBJ2-3; weak D call: TRBD1 (5 bases). V shed 5 bases and J shed 1 base, with 10 bases lying between them. The CDR3 runs 14 residues. CDR1 and CDR2 (germline): SNHLY, FYNNEI. CDR3 sequence reads: CASSFQGGTDTQYF. In DNA form, the CDR3 reads TGTGCCAGCAGTTTTCAGGGCGGCACAGATACGCAGTATTTT.

The chain employs TRBV6-5 and TRBJ2-7; TRBD1 aligns across 7 bases. Per the germline V gene, CDR1 is MNHEY and CDR2 is SVGAGI. With 4 bases clipped from V and 7 bases from J, the junction kept 10 bases outside the gene matches. The CDR3 runs to 14 residues. The CDR3 bases are TGTGCCAGCAGTTCCCGGGACAGTCCCGGGGAGCAGTACTTC. Translation: CASSSRDSPGEQYF.